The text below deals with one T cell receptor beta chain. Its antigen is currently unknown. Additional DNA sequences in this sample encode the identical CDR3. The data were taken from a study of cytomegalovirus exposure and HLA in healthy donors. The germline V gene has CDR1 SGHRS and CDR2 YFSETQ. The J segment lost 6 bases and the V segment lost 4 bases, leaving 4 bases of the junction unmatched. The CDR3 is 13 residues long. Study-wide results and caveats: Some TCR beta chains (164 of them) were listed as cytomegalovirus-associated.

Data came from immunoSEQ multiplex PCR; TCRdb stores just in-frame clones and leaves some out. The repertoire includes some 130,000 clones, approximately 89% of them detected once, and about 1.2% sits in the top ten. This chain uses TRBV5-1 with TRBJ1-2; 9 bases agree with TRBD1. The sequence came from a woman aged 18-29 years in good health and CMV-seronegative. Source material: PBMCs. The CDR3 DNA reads TGCGCCAGCAGCCTTGGGACAGGGAATGGCTACACCTTC. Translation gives CASSLGTGNGYTF.